A selection of T cell receptor beta chains follows, all from one sample in a study of CD8 T cells in ankylosing spondylitis. TCRdb re-analysed the 5' RACE reads in MiXCR, keeping a single row per CDR3 protein. The sample lists 250,000 to 300,000 distinct CDR3 sequences, about 18% occurring once. Sequencing was carried out using blood, either unsorted or a sorted T cell fraction (not recorded which). The source of these receptors is a male donor with ankylosing spondylitis or in good health (not recorded which). The CDR3 runs from the conserved cysteine through the conserved F or W. The D gene is left open where the match is weak. Expanded clones get a size class; other rows say once, few or many, or leave the size out.

clone_size | j_call | d_call | v_call | cdr3_nt | cdr3_aa
many | TRBJ2-3 | TRBD2 | TRBV28 | TGTGCCAGCAGTTTACTCCTAGCGGGCAGCACAGATACGCAGTATTTT | CASSLLLAGSTDTQYF
many | TRBJ1-1 | - | TRBV28 | TGTGCCAGCAGTCCTAGCGGGGGGGGGCTGAACACTGAAGCTTTCTTT | CASSPSGGGLNTEAFF
few | TRBJ2-7 | - | TRBV20-1 | TGCAGTGCTGGGATGGGGGACTACGAGCAGTACTTC | CSAGMGDYEQYF
many | TRBJ2-3 | - | TRBV21-1 | TGTGCCAGCAGCAATCTTCGACTAGCAAGACGTACAGATACGCAGTATTTT | CASSNLRLARRTDTQYF
few | TRBJ2-1 | TRBD2 | TRBV27 | TGTGCCAGCAGTGTCCTAGCGGCCTCCTACAATGAGCAGTTCTTC | CASSVLAASYNEQFF
few | TRBJ2-7 | TRBD2 | TRBV2 | TGTGCCAGCAGTGAAACTACTAGCGCGCCCTACGAGCAGTACTTC | CASSETTSAPYEQYF
many | TRBJ2-7 | - | TRBV9 | TGTGCCAGCAGCCCCCGGGACGCTCAGACCGAGCAGTACTTC | CASSPRDAQTEQYF
many | TRBJ2-2 | - | TRBV9 | TGTGCCAGCAGCCCCCGACCGACCGGGGAGCTGTTTTTT | CASSPRPTGELFF
many | TRBJ2-2 | TRBD1 | TRBV12-3/TRBV12-4 | TGTGCCAGCAGCCGCGGGACAGGGGTAGGGAACACCGGGGAGCTGTTTTTT | CASSRGTGVGNTGELFF
- | TRBJ1-1 | - | TRBV10-3 | TGTGCCATCGGGGGGGGGGCAGGTGACACTGAAGCTTTCTTT | CAIGGGAGDTEAFF
- | TRBJ2-1 | TRBD2 | TRBV11-2 | TGTGCCAGCAGCTTAGATTTGTCCCTTAGCGGGGAGTCCTACAATGAGCAGTTCTTC | CASSLDLSLSGESYNEQFF
few | TRBJ2-7 | - | TRBV7-8 | TGTGCCAGCAGCTTAGTGAACTCCTACGAGCAGTACTTC | CASSLVNSYEQYF
few | TRBJ2-3 | - | TRBV6-5 | TGTGCCAGCAGTTTCCGGGACCGTAGCACAGATACGCAGTATTTT | CASSFRDRSTDTQYF
- | TRBJ2-1 | - | TRBV3-1 | TGTGCCAGCAGCCAATTAATGGCTAGCAGGTATGAGCAGTTCTTC | CASSQLMASRYEQFF
- | TRBJ1-2 | - | TRBV6-5 | TGTGCCAGCAGTTGGGCAGGGGCCTATGGCTACACCTTC | CASSWAGAYGYTF
few | TRBJ2-5 | TRBD1 | TRBV3-1 | TGTGCCAGCAGCCTTTACGGGACAGAAGAGACCCAGTACTTC | CASSLYGTEETQYF
few | TRBJ2-7 | TRBD1 | TRBV3-1 | TGTGCCAGCAGCCCCCGGGACAGCCCCTACGAGCAGTACTTC | CASSPRDSPYEQYF
few | TRBJ2-3 | - | TRBV6-1 | TGTGCCAGCATGCCGGACAGCCCCACAGATACGCAGTATTTT | CASMPDSPTDTQYF
many | TRBJ1-1 | - | TRBV29-1 | TGCAGCGTTGATCCCTCAGGGATTGGGACTGAAGCTTTCTTT | CSVDPSGIGTEAFF
many | TRBJ2-2 | - | TRBV12-3/TRBV12-4 | TGTGCCAGCAGTTATTCGTGGCGGGACAACACCGGGGAGCTGTTTTTT | CASSYSWRDNTGELFF
- | TRBJ2-1 | - | TRBV10-2 | TGCGCCAGCAGTGGGGGAGAGGGGCAGTTCTTC | CASSGGEGQFF
- | TRBJ2-1 | - | TRBV7-2 | TGTGCCAGCACCAACCGCGATGAGCAGTTCTTC | CASTNRDEQFF
few | TRBJ2-1 | - | TRBV20-1 | TGCAGTGCTAGAGACCTCAGTTACAATGAGCAGTTCTTC | CSARDLSYNEQFF
few | TRBJ2-7 | - | TRBV7-9 | TGTGCCAGCAGCTACCCAGCCGACGGGACTGGCTACGAGCAGTACTTC | CASSYPADGTGYEQYF
few | TRBJ1-3 | - | TRBV12-3/TRBV12-4 | TGTGCCAGCAGTCCCACAGCCCGAGGAAACACCATATATTTT | CASSPTARGNTIYF
- | TRBJ2-3 | - | TRBV9 | TGTGCCAGCAGCCCCCTCCCCCCAGGAGATACGCAGTATTTT | CASSPLPPGDTQYF
- | TRBJ1-1 | TRBD1 | TRBV5-1 | TGCGCCAGCAGCGAATCACAGGGGGCGAACACTGAAGCTTTCTTT | CASSESQGANTEAFF
- | TRBJ2-2 | TRBD1 | TRBV18 | TGTGCCAGCTCACCAGGACAGGGGGCCGGGGAGCTGTTTTTT | CASSPGQGAGELFF
few | TRBJ2-2 | TRBD2 | TRBV7-9 | TGTGCCAGCAGCTTAATTGGACTAGCGGATAACACCGGGGAGCTGTTTTTT | CASSLIGLADNTGELFF
few | TRBJ2-3 | TRBD2 | TRBV15 | TGTGCCACCAGCAGAGATTTAGGACTAGAGAGCACAGATACGCAGTATTTT | CATSRDLGLESTDTQYF
many | TRBJ2-2 | - | TRBV12-3/TRBV12-4 | TGTGCCAGCAGTTTTACCGGGGAGCTGTTTTTT | CASSFTGELFF
many | TRBJ2-7 | - | TRBV6-1 | TGTGCCAGCACCGGAAGGGGCAGGAGCCCCTACGAGCAGTACTTC | CASTGRGRSPYEQYF
few | TRBJ2-1 | TRBD2 | TRBV28 | TGTGCCAGCAGTTTCCTATCTAGCGGGAATTACAATGAGCAGTTCTTC | CASSFLSSGNYNEQFF
- | TRBJ1-5 | - | TRBV6-5 | TGTGCCAGCACCACGGAGGGTCAGCCCCAGCATTTT | CASTTEGQPQHF
- | TRBJ1-1 | TRBD1 | TRBV12-3/TRBV12-4 | TGTGCCAGCAGTCATACAGGGGGGTGGGCTTTCTTT | CASSHTGGWAFF
few | TRBJ2-1 | - | TRBV7-9 | TGTGCCAGCAGCTTAGTTGGGGACAATTATGAGCAGTTCTTC | CASSLVGDNYEQFF
few | TRBJ2-7 | - | TRBV4-2 | TGTGCCAGCAGCCCTACTCGGCAAAACTCCTACGAGCAGTACTTC | CASSPTRQNSYEQYF
- | TRBJ2-7 | - | TRBV27 | TGTGCCAGCAGTTTACCGGGAGTGCCCTACGAGCAGTACTTC | CASSLPGVPYEQYF
few | TRBJ2-7 | - | TRBV2 | TGTGCCACTCGACAAGAAGGGGTCGAGCAGTACTTC | CATRQEGVEQYF
few | TRBJ2-3 | TRBD2 | TRBV7-8 | TGTGCCAGCAGCGGAGCGGGAGCTCCAGATACGCAGTATTTT | CASSGAGAPDTQYF
many | TRBJ2-1 | TRBD2 | TRBV19 | TGTGCCAGTAGTGCTAGCGGGCCCATTGAGCAGTTCTTC | CASSASGPIEQFF
- | TRBJ2-6 | - | TRBV20-1 | TGCAGTGCTAGAGGTGCTCTATTCCGGTGGGGAGGAGGGGCCAACGTCCTGACTTTC | CSARGALFRWGGGANVLTF
many | TRBJ2-7 | TRBD2 | TRBV29-1 | TGCAGCGCCATCCTAGCGGGAGGGGACGAGCAGTACTTC | CSAILAGGDEQYF
- | TRBJ1-1 | TRBD1 | TRBV4-1 | TGCGCCAGCAGCCAAGTCTTCGCAGGGGGGGACACTGAAGCTTTCTTT | CASSQVFAGGDTEAFF
few | TRBJ2-7 | TRBD1 | TRBV29-1 | TGCAGCGTTGAAGAATGGGGACAGGGCCCGGCCTACGAGCAGTACTTC | CSVEEWGQGPAYEQYF
- | TRBJ2-7 | - | TRBV7-6 | TGTGCCAGCACCCTCGCAGGGGAGAGCTACGAGCAGTACTTC | CASTLAGESYEQYF
few | TRBJ2-1 | - | TRBV20-1 | TGCAGTGCTAGGCTCACAGTGGCATCCAATGAGCAGTTCTTC | CSARLTVASNEQFF
- | TRBJ2-1 | - | TRBV20-1 | TGCAGTGCTAGTCTACCCTCCTACAATGAGCAGTTCTTC | CSASLPSYNEQFF